A selection of T cell receptor beta chains follows, all from one sample in a study of T cells in Graves' hyperthyroidism and ophthalmopathy. In TCRdb, the multiplex PCR reads were re-called with MiXCR into one record per CDR3 protein. The sample shows hundreds of thousands of distinct CDR3 sequences, about 14% of them seen only once. The sequenced material came from blood. The receptors come from a woman between 50 and 59 years old with Graves' ophthalmopathy. Each CDR3 is given with its conserved first and last residue. D genes are given only for firm matches. Clone sizes are given selectively: once, few, many, or a class where the clone is expanded.

DNA: TGTGCCAGCAGCGCCGGACTGTTCACAGATACGCAGTATTTT; CDR3: CASSAGLFTDTQYF; J: TRBJ2-3; size: few; D: .; V: TRBV9
DNA: TGTGCCAGCAGTTTAGGGGGACAGGGTTGGACCCAGTGCTTC; CDR3: CASSLGGQGWTQCF; J: TRBJ2-5; size: .; D: TRBD1; V: TRBV27
DNA: TGTGCCAGCAGGAAGGTTGTCAACACAGATACGCAGTATTTT; CDR3: CASRKVVNTDTQYF; J: TRBJ2-3; size: few; D: .; V: TRBV6-1
DNA: TGTGCCAGTAGTAACGCGCCTTCCTACGAGCAGTACTTC; CDR3: CASSNAPSYEQYF; J: TRBJ2-7; size: .; D: .; V: TRBV19
DNA: TGTGCCAGCAGCTTAGCTCGACTAGTTTACTACGAGCAGTACTTC; CDR3: CASSLARLVYYEQYF; J: TRBJ2-7; size: many; D: .; V: TRBV11-2
DNA: TGTGCCAGCAGTGGGCGGTCGACGGTCGGGTACGAGCAGTACTTC; CDR3: CASSGRSTVGYEQYF; J: TRBJ2-7; size: once; D: .; V: TRBV28
DNA: TGCAGTGCATGGGACAGGCGCACAGATACGCAGTATTTT; CDR3: CSAWDRRTDTQYF; J: TRBJ2-3; size: .; D: TRBD1; V: TRBV20-1
DNA: TGTGCCAGCAGCTTATCTTGGCTAGCGGGAGGGCCGGGCAATGAGCAGTTCTTC; CDR3: CASSLSWLAGGPGNEQFF; J: TRBJ2-1; size: .; D: TRBD2; V: TRBV7-6
DNA: TGTGCCAGCAGTTCGGGACTAGCGGGAGGGGGTGAGCAGTTCTTC; CDR3: CASSSGLAGGGEQFF; J: TRBJ2-1; size: many; D: TRBD2; V: TRBV12-3/TRBV12-4
DNA: TGTGCCAGCAGTTTGTGGGGGGGGGGCGGACCAAATCAGCCCCAGCATTTT; CDR3: CASSLWGGGGPNQPQHF; J: TRBJ1-5; size: many; D: .; V: TRBV28
DNA: TGTGCCAGCAGCAGACAGGGATCTCCCACTGAAGCTTTCTTT; CDR3: CASSRQGSPTEAFF; J: TRBJ1-1; size: many; D: TRBD1; V: TRBV7-9
DNA: TGTGCCAGCATTCGATTAAATCCTAGCACAGATACGCAGTATTTT; CDR3: CASIRLNPSTDTQYF; J: TRBJ2-3; size: many; D: .; V: TRBV2
DNA: TGTGCCAGCAGTTATCCTCAACAGGGGCGGACTGAAGCTTTCTTT; CDR3: CASSYPQQGRTEAFF; J: TRBJ1-1; size: few; D: TRBD1; V: TRBV28
DNA: TGCAGTGCTAGGGGGACAGGACGTAGAGGCTACACCTTC; CDR3: CSARGTGRRGYTF; J: TRBJ1-2; size: .; D: TRBD1; V: TRBV20-1
DNA: TGTGCCAGCGAGTCAACGGGGTCGATCAATCCGATTCAGTACTTC; CDR3: CASESTGSINPIQYF; J: TRBJ2-4; size: many; D: .; V: TRBV28
DNA: TGTGCCAGCTCAGCTGGGGCGCCGGCTAATGAAAAACTGTTTTTT; CDR3: CASSAGAPANEKLFF; J: TRBJ1-4; size: few; D: .; V: TRBV18
DNA: TGTGCCAGCAGCTTACTGGGGGCCGATTATTCCGGGGAGCTGTTTTTT; CDR3: CASSLLGADYSGELFF; J: TRBJ2-2; size: many; D: .; V: TRBV13
DNA: TGTGCCAGCGATAGGGGGCTTGGCTCCTACGAGCAGTACTTC; CDR3: CASDRGLGSYEQYF; J: TRBJ2-7; size: .; D: TRBD1; V: TRBV2
DNA: TGTGCCAGTAGGGACGGGGCGGGGGTGGCTGAAGCTTTCTTT; CDR3: CASRDGAGVAEAFF; J: TRBJ1-1; size: .; D: .; V: TRBV19
DNA: TGTGCCAGCAGCGTAGGGATAGCGGGAGCCGGGGAGCTGTTTTTT; CDR3: CASSVGIAGAGELFF; J: TRBJ2-2; size: .; D: TRBD2; V: TRBV9
DNA: TGTGCCATCAGTGAACTAGCCCTAGATACGCAGTATTTT; CDR3: CAISELALDTQYF; J: TRBJ2-3; size: few; D: .; V: TRBV10-3
DNA: TGTGCCAGCTCAACTAGTAACGGGAGGTCTAAAAATGAGCAGTTCTTC; CDR3: CASSTSNGRSKNEQFF; J: TRBJ2-1; size: few; D: TRBD2; V: TRBV18
DNA: TGTGCCAGCAGCCAGGTTTTAGGACAGGGATATGGCTACACCTTC; CDR3: CASSQVLGQGYGYTF; J: TRBJ1-2; size: many; D: TRBD1; V: TRBV7-2
DNA: TGCAGTGCTGATGGGACTAGCGGCTCCTACAATGAGCAGTTCTTC; CDR3: CSADGTSGSYNEQFF; J: TRBJ2-1; size: many; D: TRBD2; V: TRBV20-1
DNA: TGTGCCACCAGCGGCAGACAGGGTGGGAACATTCAGTACTTC; CDR3: CATSGRQGGNIQYF; J: TRBJ2-4; size: few; D: TRBD1; V: TRBV15
DNA: TGTGCCTGGAGTGTTGGACTAACGAGGCGTTTTAACTATGGCTACACCTTC; CDR3: CAWSVGLTRRFNYGYTF; J: TRBJ1-2; size: many; D: .; V: TRBV30
DNA: TGTGCCAGCTCAAAAGGACAGGAGCTCTATGGCTACACCTTC; CDR3: CASSKGQELYGYTF; J: TRBJ1-2; size: many; D: TRBD1; V: TRBV18
DNA: TGCAGTGCTAGAGGACTAGCTAAACCTCGACTCACAGATACGCAGTATTTT; CDR3: CSARGLAKPRLTDTQYF; J: TRBJ2-3; size: many; D: TRBD2; V: TRBV20-1
DNA: TGTGCCAGCCCATCTAGCGGAGAAACGAACACCGGGGAGCTGTTTTTT; CDR3: CASPSSGETNTGELFF; J: TRBJ2-2; size: many; D: TRBD2; V: TRBV18
DNA: TGTGCCAGCAGCGTAGCTAGGAGGGCTAGCACAGATACGCAGTATTTT; CDR3: CASSVARRASTDTQYF; J: TRBJ2-3; size: .; D: .; V: TRBV9
DNA: TGTGCCAGCAGTGAACGTAGGCAGCAAGAGACCCAGTACTTC; CDR3: CASSERRQQETQYF; J: TRBJ2-5; size: many; D: .; V: TRBV6-1
DNA: TGTGCCAGCAGTCCCCCGGGCTATGGCTACACCTTC; CDR3: CASSPPGYGYTF; J: TRBJ1-2; size: many; D: .; V: TRBV28
DNA: TGTGCCAGCAGTGACGGGAGGACCAGGGGGGTTTACGAGCAGTACTTC; CDR3: CASSDGRTRGVYEQYF; J: TRBJ2-7; size: many; D: .; V: TRBV6-1
DNA: TGTGCCAGCAGGGAACGGGGCGGGAGTTACCCACACAAGCAGTTCTTC; CDR3: CASRERGGSYPHKQFF; J: TRBJ2-1; size: many; D: TRBD2; V: TRBV28
DNA: TGTGCCAGCATCCCCCCCGGGACAGCTAGCACAGATACGCAGTATTTT; CDR3: CASIPPGTASTDTQYF; J: TRBJ2-3; size: many; D: TRBD1; V: TRBV5-4
DNA: TGTGCCAGCAGCTTAATGCAGCATAGCAATCAGCCCCAGCATTTT; CDR3: CASSLMQHSNQPQHF; J: TRBJ1-5; size: many; D: .; V: TRBV7-2
DNA: TGTGCCAGCAGCTTGGACCAGGACGAAAAACTGTTTTTT; CDR3: CASSLDQDEKLFF; J: TRBJ1-4; size: many; D: .; V: TRBV7-2
DNA: TGTGCCAGCAGCCGGGCCTCGGGGGAGCAGTACTTC; CDR3: CASSRASGEQYF; J: TRBJ2-7; size: .; D: .; V: TRBV12-3/TRBV12-4
DNA: TGTGCCAGCAGTTTAGCAACAGTGAGTCTGCCCCAGCATTTT; CDR3: CASSLATVSLPQHF; J: TRBJ1-5; size: few; D: .; V: TRBV12-3/TRBV12-4
DNA: TGTGCCAGCAGTGAGGGGATGAATATTAACTATGGCTACACCTTC; CDR3: CASSEGMNINYGYTF; J: TRBJ1-2; size: few; D: .; V: TRBV6-1
DNA: TGTGCCAGCAGCGAGAGCGGGGTCTACGAGCAGTACTTC; CDR3: CASSESGVYEQYF; J: TRBJ2-7; size: many; D: TRBD2; V: TRBV11-2
DNA: TGCAGCGTCCAAAAAGGGACAGGGAAAGAGACCCAGTACTTC; CDR3: CSVQKGTGKETQYF; J: TRBJ2-5; size: .; D: TRBD1; V: TRBV29-1